This TCR beta chain originates from a study of T cell changes during pregnancy in multiple sclerosis. Only in-frame clones appear in the TCRdb table, and some are missing; sequencing was by immunoSEQ multiplex PCR. The repertoire holds 35,000 to 50,000 clones, over 90% seen once, with about 6.7% in the top ten. Germline assignment: CDR1 SGDLS and CDR2 YYNGEE. The CDR3 is made up of 14 amino acids. V dropped 4 bases and J dropped 4; count of bases not matched to a gene: 6. The receptor was isolated from a female donor with multiple sclerosis, enrolled in a pregnancy study. This material consisted of CD8+ T cells from peripheral blood mononuclear cells, taken in the third trimester of pregnancy. The V call is TRBV9, the J call TRBJ2-7; 9 nucleotides line up with TRBD1. CDR3 DNA sequence: TGTGCCAGCAGCCTCGCAGACAGGGGGTACGAGCAGTACTTC. Translating it yields CASSLADRGYEQYF.